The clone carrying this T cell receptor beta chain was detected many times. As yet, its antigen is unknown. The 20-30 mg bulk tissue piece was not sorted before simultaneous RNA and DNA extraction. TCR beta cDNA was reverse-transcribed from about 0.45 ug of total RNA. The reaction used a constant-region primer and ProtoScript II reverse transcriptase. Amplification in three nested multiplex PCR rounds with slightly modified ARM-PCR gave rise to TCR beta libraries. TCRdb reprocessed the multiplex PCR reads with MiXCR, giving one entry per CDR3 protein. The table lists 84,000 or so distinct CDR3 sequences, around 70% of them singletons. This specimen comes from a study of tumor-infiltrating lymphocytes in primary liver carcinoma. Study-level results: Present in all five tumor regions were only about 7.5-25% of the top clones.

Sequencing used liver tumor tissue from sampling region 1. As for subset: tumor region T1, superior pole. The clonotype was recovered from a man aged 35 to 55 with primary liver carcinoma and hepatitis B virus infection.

Written as DNA, the CDR3 is TGTGCCAGTGGAGCAGGGATCGGGACCGGGGAGCTGTTTTTT. Its translation is CASGAGIGTGELFF. The chain has TRBV6-5 and TRBJ2-2; tentatively, D is TRBD1 (5 bases). V lost 9 bases to trimming and J lost 5 bases, with 16 bases between them. From germline, CDR1 is MNHEY and CDR2 SVGAGI. CDR3 length: 14 amino acids.